This T cell receptor beta chain stems from a study of response to subunit inactivated influenza vaccine. This clonotype was counted between two and nine times. Its antigen is still unknown. TCRdb reanalysed the RT-PCR reads using MiXCR and keeps one entry per CDR3 protein. The sample holds over 750,000 distinct CDR3 sequences, 21% seen once. Study observations and caveats: Each seasonal influenza vaccination, the authors suggested, recruits few new T cells.

Germline CDR1 is SQVTM and CDR2 is ANQGSEA. V was pared by 6 bases and J by 10 bases, with 13 bases between. There are 11 residues in the CDR3. This receptor was identified in a man aged 50-59 years who received an inactivated influenza vaccine. The source was PBMCs from blood, collected approximately 5 days after vaccination. J is TRBJ2-1 and V is TRBV29-1; the D is unclear. The CDR3: CSVRGVREQFF. The CDR3 bases are TGCAGCGTGCGAGGAGTCCGCGAGCAGTTCTTC.